These 25 T cell receptor beta chains share one sample of origin, sequenced in a study of beta chain features in type 1 diabetes. The whole isolated RNA underwent reverse transcription, so sequencing captured expressed TCRB transcripts. TCRdb's table, derived via immunoSEQ multiplex PCR, lists solely in-frame clones and lacks some. The sample has tens of thousands of clones, roughly half seen once. The sequenced material came from Tregs from blood. These TCRs come from a woman younger than 30 in good health.

The rearrangement links TRBV30 to TRBJ2-3; 10 bases fit TRBD2. V gave up 4 bases and J gave up 7 bases; unmatched junction bases: 8. The CDR3 covers 14 residues. CDR1 GTSNPN and CDR2 SVGIG come from the germline V gene (reference sequence). Here the CDR3 reads CAWISGLAANTQYF. The CDR3 DNA is TGTGCCTGGATATCAGGACTAGCGGCTAATACGCAGTATTTT.

V gene TRBV27 combines with J gene TRBJ2-7; 7 bases map to TRBD2. The CDR3 has 14 residues. The V and J ends lost 3 bases and 1 base, in that order; junction bases with no gene match: 3. The germline gives CDR1 MNHEY, CDR2 SMNVEV (reference sequence). Here the CDR3 DNA reads TGTGCCAGCAGTTTCGGGGAGGGGTCCTACGAGCAGTACTTC. This encodes CASSFGEGSYEQYF.

The chain joins TRBV18 to TRBJ1-6, with no clear D. Germline V gene lookup returns CDR1 KGHSH and CDR2 LQKENI. The CDR3 runs 17 residues. The V end lost 3 bases, the J end lost 6 bases, and 18 bases lay between the germline ends. The CDR3 reads CASSPGRGRRLNSPLHF. The CDR3, as DNA: TGTGCCAGCTCACCCGGACGGGGTCGCCGACTTAATTCACCCCTCCACTTT.

This chain connects TRBV6-5 to TRBJ1-2; 7 bases line up with TRBD1. The V gene's germline CDR1 is MNHEY and CDR2 SVGAGI. V shed 0 bases and J 3 bases; nucleotides not matched to a gene: 4. The CDR3 is 15 residues long. In DNA, the CDR3 is TGTGCCAGCAGTTACTCATGGCAGGGGGACTATGGCTACACCTTC. Protein product: CASSYSWQGDYGYTF.

This rearrangement joins TRBV28 to TRBJ1-5; the D gene is possibly TRBD1 (6 bases). The ends were cut back, 4 bases at V and 5 bases at J, with 18 bases in the middle. Germline assignment: CDR1 MDHEN and CDR2 SYDVKM. The CDR3 has 16 amino acids. In DNA form, the CDR3 reads TGTGCCAGCAGTTCCCCCCGGGGGGCGGCCCATCAGCCCCAGCATTTT. As protein: CASSSPRGAAHQPQHF.

The CDR3 DNA reads as TGTGCCAGCAGTCGACAGGATTTCTACGAGCAGTACTTC. Residues: CASSRQDFYEQYF. V is TRBV2 and J is TRBJ2-7, with a tentative D call TRBD1 (6 bases). This CDR3 has 13 residues. Germline loops: CDR1 SNHLY, CDR2 FYNNEI. Trimming stripped 5 bases from V and 3 bases from J, with 11 bases between.

This sequence joins TRBV5-1 and TRBJ2-5, with 7 bases lining up with TRBD1. This CDR3 comprises 13 residues. Trimming took 4 bases from V and 2 from J; bases not matched to a gene: 2. Germline V gene sequence: CDR1 SGHRS, CDR2 YFSETQ. The CDR3 DNA follows: TGCGCCAGCAGCCCACAGGGGCAAGAGACCCAGTACTTC. It is translated as CASSPQGQETQYF.

The chain recombines TRBV5-1 with TRBJ2-1; 7 nucleotides match TRBD2. The CDR3 spans 19 residues. Looked up from germline, CDR1 is SGHRS and CDR2 is YFSETQ. V lost 4 bases, J lost 2 bases, and 18 bases stayed unmatched. The CDR3, as DNA: TGCGCCAGCAGCGACTACGGGAGGATGGCTGTTAGCGCCTACAATGAGCAGTTCTTC. Its translation is CASSDYGRMAVSAYNEQFF. The full variable domain, in which reference TRBV5-1 and TRBJ2-1 provide the parts outside the CDR3, is KAGVTQTPRYLIKTRGQQVTLSCSPISGHRSVSWYQQTPGQGLQFLFEYFSETQRNKGNFPGRFSGRQFSNSRSEMNVSTLELGDSALYLCASSDYGRMAVSAYNEQFFGPGTRLTVL.

This clone has a handful of counts. This chain links TRBV18 with TRBJ2-1; D possibly corresponds to TRBD1 (6 bases). The V end lost 0 bases, the J end lost 10 bases, and 10 bases lay between the germline ends. There are 13 residues in the CDR3. The germline V gene has CDR1 KGHSH and CDR2 LQKENI. CDR3 loop: CASSPPDSPEQFF. As DNA, the CDR3 is TGTGCCAGCTCACCACCGGACAGCCCCGAGCAGTTCTTC.

The sample holds a few counts of this clone. The chain is built from TRBV23-1 and TRBJ1-2; D is perhaps TRBD1 (6 bases). TRBV23-1 is labeled an ORF, and its function is uncertain. CDR3 length: 16 residues. V shed 6 bases and J shed 3 bases, with 20 bases lying between them. The CDR3 reads CASSRISWEGDYGYTF. The CDR3 nucleotides read TGCGCCAGCAGCCGTATCAGTTGGGAGGGGGACTATGGCTACACCTTC.

This clone is categorized as medium-sized (0.01 to 0.1%). V usage is TRBV18 and J usage is TRBJ1-2, with unresolved D. Trimming shortened V by 2 bases and J by 6 bases, and 10 bases separated the two germline ends. Germline V gives CDR1 KGHSH, CDR2 LQKENI. The CDR3 covers 13 residues. CDR3 sequence reads: CASSPSGEDGYTF. CDR3 DNA sequence: TGTGCCAGCTCACCATCGGGTGAGGATGGCTACACCTTC.

This clone has just a few counts. This CDR3 reads CASRNTGTDTQYF. The DNA of the CDR3 is TGTGCCAGCCGCAACACAGGGACAGATACGCAGTATTTT. The chain is built from TRBV6-5 and TRBJ2-3; a possible D gene is TRBD1 (6 bases). The CDR3 sequence is 13 residues long. Germline loops: CDR1 MNHEY, CDR2 SVGAGI. The V and J ends lost 8 bases and 3 bases respectively, with 12 bases between them.

The rearrangement links TRBV11-2 to TRBJ2-2; tentatively, D is TRBD1 (6 bases). V was pared by 2 bases and J by 13 bases, with 26 bases between. Germline loops: CDR1 SGHAT, CDR2 FQNNGV. The CDR3 extends over 17 amino acids. The CDR3 DNA reads TGTGCCAGCAGCTTACGCACGAGGACAGTCCGGGCAGATCGGCTGTTTTTT. Its protein product is CASSLRTRTVRADRLFF.

Regarding this clone: One end of the junction does not line up with germline, which may come from a read error. The same CDR3 also results from other DNA sequences found in this sample. The rearrangement uses TRBV5-6 and TRBJ1-1, with D uncertain. This CDR3 spans 12 amino acids. Germline CDR1 and CDR2: SGHDT and YYEEEE. The CDR3 spells CASSLSPPEAFF. The CDR3 DNA is TGTGCCAGCAGCCTATCTCCTCCTGAAGCCTTCTTT.

A few counts support this clone. The chain combines TRBV19 with TRBJ2-7; 13 positions agree with TRBD2. This CDR3 spans 17 amino acids. Losses at the gene ends were 9 bases for V and 1 base for J; bases not matched to a gene: 12. The germline CDR1 and CDR2 sequences are LNHDA and SQIVND (reference sequence). The DNA of the CDR3 is TGTGCCAGCTCCCCCCGACTAGCGGGAGGAGGGTCCTACGAGCAGTACTTC. Translation gives CASSPRLAGGGSYEQYF.

This clone appeared a few times. V gene TRBV7-2 combines with J gene TRBJ2-6; a possible D gene is TRBD1 (6 bases). CDR3 length equals 18 residues. The V gene lost 1 base and the J gene lost 0 bases, with 13 bases spanning the gap. The germline V gene encodes CDR1 SGHTA and CDR2 FQGNSA. The CDR3 spells CASSLVSQGSSGANVLTF. As DNA, the CDR3 is TGTGCCAGCAGCTTAGTCTCCCAGGGGAGCTCTGGGGCCAACGTCCTGACTTTC. Variable domain in full (rest from reference TRBV7-2 and TRBJ2-6): GAGVSQSPSNKVTEKGKDVELRCDPISGHTALYWYRQSLGQGLEFLIYFQGNSAPDKSGLPSDRFSAERTGGSVSTLTIQRTQQEDSAVYLCASSLVSQGSSGANVLTFGAGSRLTVL.

This clone was seen once. The genes are TRBV4-3 and TRBJ1-1; TRBD1 aligns across 7 bases. The CDR3 contains 13 residues. Germline V gene data show CDR1 as LGHNA and CDR2 as YSLEER. Trimming at V came to 4 bases and at J to 4 bases, leaving 3 bases not matched to a gene. CDR3 nucleotides: TGCGCCAGCAGCCCACAGGGGACCACTGAAGCTTTCTTT. It codes for CASSPQGTTEAFF.

The CDR3 bases are TGCGCCAGCAGCTTGGTACTAGCGGGAAGCTACGAGCAGTACTTC. This sequence encodes CASSLVLAGSYEQYF. The rearrangement joins TRBV5-1 to TRBJ2-7; 10 positions agree with TRBD2. The germline gives CDR1 SGHRS, CDR2 YFSETQ. After removal of 0 bases from V and 3 bases from J, the junction contained 3 bases not matched to a gene. This CDR3 has 15 residues.

This chain connects TRBV2 to TRBJ2-1; D possibly corresponds to TRBD2 (6 bases). CDR1 is SNHLY and CDR2 is FYNNEI in the germline V gene. With 6 bases removed from V and 4 bases from J, the gap between germline ends came to 13 bases. The CDR3 consists of 14 residues. The CDR3, as DNA: TGTGCCAGCAGAGCGAGCGGGTGGTACAATGAGCAGTTCTTC. It codes for CASRASGWYNEQFF.

The chain carries TRBV18 and TRBJ2-5; 7 bases align to TRBD1. Losses at the gene ends were 2 bases for V and 4 bases for J; bases not matched to a gene: 1. The CDR3 runs 13 residues. CDR1 KGHSH and CDR2 LQKENI come from the germline V gene. The CDR3 sequence is CASSPNRGETQYF. CDR3 coding DNA: TGTGCCAGCTCACCAAACAGGGGAGAGACCCAGTACTTC.

This chain links TRBV9 with TRBJ2-1; D possibly corresponds to TRBD2 (6 bases). Trimming removed 0 bases from V and 2 bases from J, with 6 bases in between. This CDR3 is 14 amino acids long. Germline V gives CDR1 SGDLS, CDR2 YYNGEE. The CDR3 bases are TGTGCCAGCAGCGTAGGCGGGACCTACAATGAGCAGTTCTTC. This sequence encodes CASSVGGTYNEQFF.

V usage is TRBV30 and J usage is TRBJ2-7; tentative D call: TRBD1 (6 bases). CDR1 is GTSNPN and CDR2 is SVGIG in the germline V gene (reference sequence). The CDR3 consists of 12 residues. V was cut by 7 bases and J by 2 bases, with 12 bases left in between. The CDR3 loop reads CASSRDTYEQYF. The CDR3 DNA is TGTGCCTCTTCCCGGGACACCTACGAGCAGTACTTC.

The rearrangement joins TRBV7-9 to TRBJ2-1; 9 bases agree with TRBD1. J was trimmed by 5 bases and V by 5 bases; bases with no gene match: 7. Germline V gene sequence: CDR1 SEHNR, CDR2 FQNEAQ (reference sequence). This CDR3 is built from 15 residues. Here the CDR3 reads CASSPGTGRNNEQFF. CDR3 DNA: TGTGCCAGCAGCCCGGGGACAGGGAGGAACAATGAGCAGTTCTTC.

The V gene is TRBV19, the J gene TRBJ2-5; 8 positions agree with TRBD2. This CDR3 spans 15 amino acids. The germline gives CDR1 LNHDA, CDR2 SQIVND (reference sequence). The ends lost 7 bases at V and 3 bases at J; junction bases unmatched: 10. The CDR3 sequence is CASKMGPAGEETQYF. CDR3 coding DNA: TGTGCCAGTAAAATGGGGCCAGCGGGAGAAGAGACCCAGTACTTC.

The genes are TRBV6-5 and TRBJ2-3; 8 bases agree with TRBD1. J gave up 2 bases and V 6 bases, and 7 bases lay outside the gene matches. Germline loops: CDR1 MNHEY, CDR2 SVGAGI. This CDR3 comprises 15 residues. This chain's CDR3 is CASRLGTGPTDTQYF. CDR3 coding DNA: TGTGCCAGCAGACTCGGGACAGGACCCACAGATACGCAGTATTTT.